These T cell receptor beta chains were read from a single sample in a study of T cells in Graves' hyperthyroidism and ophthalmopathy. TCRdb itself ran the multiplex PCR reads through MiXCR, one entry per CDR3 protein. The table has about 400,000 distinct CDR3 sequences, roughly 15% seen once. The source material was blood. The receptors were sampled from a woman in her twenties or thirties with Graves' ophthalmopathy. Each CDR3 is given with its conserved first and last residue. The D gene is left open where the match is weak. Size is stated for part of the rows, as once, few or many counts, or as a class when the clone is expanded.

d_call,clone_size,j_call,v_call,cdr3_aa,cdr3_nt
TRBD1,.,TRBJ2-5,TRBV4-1,CASSHQGERGQETQYF,TGCGCCAGCAGCCACCAGGGGGAAAGGGGGCAAGAGACCCAGTACTTC
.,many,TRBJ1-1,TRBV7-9,CASSRWNTEAFF,TGTGCCAGCAGCCGTTGGAACACTGAAGCTTTCTTT
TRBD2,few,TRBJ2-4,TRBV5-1,CASSGETSGGAAAKNIQYF,TGCGCCAGCAGCGGCGAGACTAGCGGGGGGGCCGCAGCCAAAAACATTCAGTACTTC
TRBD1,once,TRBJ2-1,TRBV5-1,CASSRQGARSNEQFF,TGCGCCAGCAGCCGACAGGGGGCGCGGTCCAATGAGCAGTTCTTC
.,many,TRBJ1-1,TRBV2,CASKGALAEAFF,TGTGCCAGCAAAGGGGCCCTCGCTGAAGCTTTCTTT
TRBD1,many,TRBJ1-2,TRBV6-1,CASRPGTGGYGYTF,TGTGCCAGCAGACCCGGGACAGGGGGCTATGGCTACACCTTC
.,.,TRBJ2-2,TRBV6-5,CASSYAGVGAGELFF,TGTGCCAGCAGTTACGCAGGGGTGGGGGCCGGGGAGCTGTTTTTT
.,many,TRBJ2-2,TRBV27,CASSFNGGRVSNTGELFF,TGTGCCAGCAGTTTTAACGGGGGCCGTGTATCGAACACCGGGGAGCTGTTTTTT
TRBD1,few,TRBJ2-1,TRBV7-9,CASSPGGRGLNEQFF,TGTGCCAGCAGCCCCGGAGGAAGGGGGCTGAATGAGCAGTTCTTC
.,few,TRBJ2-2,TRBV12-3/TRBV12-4,CASSTSPRFTSTGELFF,TGTGCCAGCAGTACCTCCCCAAGGTTCACGAGTACCGGGGAGCTGTTTTTT
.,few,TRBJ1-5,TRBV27,CASSRTVDQPQHF,TGTGCCAGCAGCCGGACGGTGGATCAGCCCCAGCATTTT
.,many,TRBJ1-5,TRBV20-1,CSAGGSYNQPQHF,TGCAGTGCTGGGGGGAGTTACAATCAGCCCCAGCATTTT
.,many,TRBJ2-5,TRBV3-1,CASSQGVQETQYF,TGTGCCAGCAGCCAAGGGGTCCAAGAGACCCAGTACTTC
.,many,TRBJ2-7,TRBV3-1,CASSQVPGAYEQYF,TGTGCCAGCAGCCAAGTACCGGGGGCCTACGAGCAGTACTTC
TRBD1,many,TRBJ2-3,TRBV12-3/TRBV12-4,CASSSRDRESDTQYF,TGTGCCAGCAGCAGCCGGGACAGGGAGTCGGATACGCAGTATTTT
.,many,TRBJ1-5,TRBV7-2,CASTQWSNQPQHF,TGTGCCAGCACCCAATGGAGCAATCAGCCCCAGCATTTT
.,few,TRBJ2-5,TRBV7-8,CASSPVSSGQTQYF,TGTGCCAGCAGCCCCGTTTCTTCGGGACAGACCCAGTACTTC
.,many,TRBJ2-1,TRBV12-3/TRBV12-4,CASIRAGGLNEQFF,TGTGCCAGCATTAGGGCCGGCGGGCTCAATGAGCAGTTCTTC
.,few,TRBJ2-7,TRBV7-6,CASSHAPGEQYF,TGTGCCAGCAGCCACGCCCCGGGGGAGCAGTACTTC
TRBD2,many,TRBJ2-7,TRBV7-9,CASSLVRGEEQYF,TGTGCCAGCAGCTTAGTACGGGGGGAAGAGCAGTACTTC
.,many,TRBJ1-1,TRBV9,CASSEGHINTEAFF,TGTGCCAGCAGCGAGGGACATATAAACACTGAAGCTTTCTTT
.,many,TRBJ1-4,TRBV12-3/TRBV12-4,CASSLEGREKLFF,TGTGCCAGCAGTTTGGAAGGTCGGGAAAAACTGTTTTTT
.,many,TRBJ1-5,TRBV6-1,CASRQSQGRVQPQHF,TGTGCCAGCAGACAATCCCAAGGCAGGGTTCAGCCCCAGCATTTT
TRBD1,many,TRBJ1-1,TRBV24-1,CATSSGGATTEAFF,TGTGCCACCAGTTCAGGGGGCGCGACCACTGAAGCTTTCTTT
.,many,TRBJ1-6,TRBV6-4,CASSDDGESSPLHF,TGTGCCAGCAGCGACGACGGGGAGTCGTCACCCCTCCACTTT
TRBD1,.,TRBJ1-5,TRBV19,CASRQGARSNQPQHF,TGTGCCAGTAGGCAGGGGGCCCGAAGCAATCAGCCCCAGCATTTT
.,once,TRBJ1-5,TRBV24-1,CATTAQGNQPQHF,TGTGCCACCACCGCACAGGGTAATCAGCCCCAGCATTTT
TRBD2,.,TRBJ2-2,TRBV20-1,CSALPVGGGRISNTGELFF,TGCAGTGCTCTCCCCGTGGGCGGGGGGAGAATATCGAACACCGGGGAGCTGTTTTTT
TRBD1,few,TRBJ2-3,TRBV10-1,CASSEIPGTGADTQYF,TGCGCCAGCAGTGAGATTCCCGGGACAGGGGCAGATACGCAGTATTTT
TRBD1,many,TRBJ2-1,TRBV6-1,CASAGTGDYNEQFF,TGTGCCAGTGCTGGGACAGGGGATTACAATGAGCAGTTCTTC
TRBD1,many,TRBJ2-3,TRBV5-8,CASSWTGDTQYF,TGTGCCAGCAGCTGGACAGGGGATACGCAGTATTTT
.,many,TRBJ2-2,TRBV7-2,CASSLVGGGTGELFF,TGTGCCAGCAGCTTAGTAGGGGGGGGCACCGGGGAGCTGTTTTTT
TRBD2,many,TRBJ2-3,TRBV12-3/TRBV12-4,CASSPGTSGGLSTDTQYF,TGTGCCAGCAGTCCAGGGACTAGCGGGGGGCTTAGCACAGATACGCAGTATTTT
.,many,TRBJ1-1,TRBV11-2,CASSSLRVLGAFF,TGTGCCAGCAGCTCCCTCAGGGTCCTTGGAGCTTTCTTT
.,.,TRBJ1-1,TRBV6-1,CASSAPANTEAFF,TGTGCCAGCAGCGCCCCAGCGAACACTGAAGCTTTCTTT
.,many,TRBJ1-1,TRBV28,CASSLEGLDTEAFF,TGTGCCAGCAGTTTAGAGGGTTTAGACACTGAAGCTTTCTTT
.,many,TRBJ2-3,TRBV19,CASSIRATRGTDTQYF,TGTGCCAGTAGTATACGGGCAACTCGGGGCACAGATACGCAGTATTTT
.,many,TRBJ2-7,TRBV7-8,CASSLGAGAFYEQYF,TGTGCCAGCAGCTTAGGGGCAGGGGCCTTCTACGAGCAGTACTTC
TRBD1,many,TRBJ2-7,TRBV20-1,CSAQGQGAYEQYF,TGCAGTGCCCAAGGACAGGGGGCCTACGAGCAGTACTTC
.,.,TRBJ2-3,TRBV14,CASSPSLAGLYTDTQYF,TGTGCCAGCAGCCCCTCGCTGGCGGGGCTATACACAGATACGCAGTATTTT
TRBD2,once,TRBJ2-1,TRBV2,CASRGREGLLTEQFF,TGTGCCAGCAGGGGTCGGGAGGGCCTTTTGACTGAGCAGTTCTTC
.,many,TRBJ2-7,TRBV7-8,CASSLSGQLYEQYF,TGTGCCAGCAGCTTATCCGGGCAGCTGTACGAGCAGTACTTC
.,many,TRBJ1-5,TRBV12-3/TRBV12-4,CASSRGRNSGYSNQPQHF,TGTGCCAGCAGCCGTGGACGTAACTCTGGTTATAGCAATCAGCCCCAGCATTTT
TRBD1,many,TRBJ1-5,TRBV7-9,CASSSEGAGNQPQHF,TGTGCCAGCAGCAGTGAGGGGGCAGGCAATCAGCCCCAGCATTTT
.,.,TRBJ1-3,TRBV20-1,CSARDWENPTASGNTIYF,TGCAGTGCTAGAGATTGGGAAAATCCTACAGCCTCTGGAAACACCATATATTTT
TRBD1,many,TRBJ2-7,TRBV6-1,CASSLSWTGFNEQYF,TGTGCCAGCAGTCTCTCCTGGACAGGGTTCAACGAGCAGTACTTC
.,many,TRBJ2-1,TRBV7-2,CASSNLLGGHNEQFF,TGTGCCAGCAGCAACCTTCTCGGGGGCCACAATGAGCAGTTCTTC
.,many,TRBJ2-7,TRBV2,CASRGRGETYEQYF,TGTGCCAGCAGGGGCAGGGGGGAGACCTACGAGCAGTACTTC
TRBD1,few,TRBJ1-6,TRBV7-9,CASSSLTGYNSPLHF,TGTGCCAGCAGCTCCCTGACAGGGTATAATTCACCCCTCCACTTT
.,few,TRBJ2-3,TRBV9,CASSRFGGTATSDTQYF,TGTGCCAGCAGCCGATTCGGAGGGACTGCAACCTCAGATACGCAGTATTTT
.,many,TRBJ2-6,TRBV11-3,CASSYMAESGANVLTF,TGTGCCAGCAGCTATATGGCAGAGTCTGGGGCCAACGTCCTGACTTTC
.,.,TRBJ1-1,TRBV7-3,CAGSLGPDRRNTEAFF,TGTGCCGGCAGCTTAGGCCCCGACAGGAGGAACACTGAAGCTTTCTTT
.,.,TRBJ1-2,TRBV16,CASSQSIEGVYGYTF,TGTGCCAGCAGCCAATCGATTGAAGGGGTCTATGGCTACACCTTC
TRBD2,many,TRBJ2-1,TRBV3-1,CASSQETSVWYEQFF,TGTGCCAGCAGCCAAGAGACTAGCGTTTGGTATGAGCAGTTCTTC
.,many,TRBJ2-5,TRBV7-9,CASSRLQTQETQYF,TGTGCCAGCAGCCGACTCCAGACCCAGGAGACCCAGTACTTC
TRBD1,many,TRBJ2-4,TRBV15,CATSRVTGTGAHIQYF,TGTGCCACCAGCAGAGTTACCGGGACAGGGGCCCACATTCAGTACTTC
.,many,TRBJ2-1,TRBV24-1,CATSFQGANEQFF,TGTGCCACCAGTTTTCAGGGTGCCAATGAGCAGTTCTTC
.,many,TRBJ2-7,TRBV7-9,CASSLSQVEDEQYF,TGTGCCAGCAGCTTATCACAGGTCGAGGACGAGCAGTACTTC
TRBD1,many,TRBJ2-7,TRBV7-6,CASSLVFATRTGDYEQYF,TGTGCCAGCAGCTTAGTCTTCGCCACACGGACAGGGGACTACGAGCAGTACTTC
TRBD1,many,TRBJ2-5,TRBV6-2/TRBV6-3,CASSYSRRTGTGQETQYF,TGTGCCAGCAGTTACTCTCGCAGGACAGGGACGGGGCAAGAGACCCAGTACTTC